A selection of T cell receptor beta chains follows, all from one sample in a study of shared clonotypes between healthy human individuals. Using immunoSEQ multiplex PCR, the repertoire was profiled, and TCRdb retains in-frame clones only, with some absent. The sample shows 2 million to 2.5 million clones, more than 85% of them seen only once. The sample was naive CD4+ T cells from PBMCs. Receptor source: a man in his late teens or twenties in good health. Some clones in this sample may be carry-over from other donors' samples. The CDR3 runs from the conserved cysteine through the conserved F or W.

cdr3_length v_call cdr3_aa
14 TRBV6-5 CASTRTGPNTEAFF
14 TRBV6-5 CASSAMRGNYEQYF
13 TRBV30 CAWSGQGHGGYTF
17 TRBV19 CASSRAGLAGESYEQYF
16 TRBV15 CATSRQQGQGGHEQYF
16 TRBV9 CASSVAGTSGRDTQYF
14 TRBV5-1 CASSYDTSGNTIYF
15 TRBV5-4 CASSLPGQGSYEQYF
15 TRBV9 CASSALAGTRNEQFF
18 TRBV4-1 CASSQEGGGSLAKNIQYF
15 TRBV6-6 CATRTVFANTGELFF
12 TRBV29-1 CSVEQGSDTQYF
13 TRBV6-1 CATRDRDNYGYTF
16 TRBV5-5 CASSGVTGSSYNEQFF
15 TRBV5-6 CASSAQVSGGNTIYF
15 TRBV7-8 CASSLRRDPYNEQFF
16 TRBV6-5 CASSYWSTSSTDTQYF
18 TRBV7-9 CASSSVRDRGLVGYGYTF
13 TRBV7-9 CASSLGGGETQYF
13 TRBV14 CASSRQGRETQYF
15 TRBV19 CATHPVSSGANVLTF
13 TRBV5-1 CASSLESGNEQYF
15 TRBV28 CASSLAGGKRETQYF
14 TRBV7-2 CASTTDRGPYEQYF
17 TRBV11-2 CASSQSTLERPGNTIYF
15 TRBV2 CASSLTRTGGYEQYF
21 TRBV4-2 CASSLKPPGQGAVRSYNEQFF
14 TRBV7-2 CASSPPGVGDIQYF
13 TRBV28 CASKQTVNTEAFF
18 TRBV7-6 CASRRLSKKGASKNIQYF
16 TRBV6-6 CASSPATSGFNNEQFF
16 TRBV6-6 CASSPRTSGSYNEQFF
13 TRBV19 CASSIGPINEQFF
11 TRBV2 CASSLTWEQYF
17 TRBV13 CASSSGGTAGGRYEQYF
17 TRBV6-4 CASSVRQAAPSYYEQYF
16 TRBV18 CASSPGTGRSRETQYF
13 TRBV11-2 CASSLIAGGELFF
16 TRBV10-3 CAISDSGPRGNQPQHF
12 TRBV2 CASGPLLQRLFF
15 TRBV5-1 CASSPLGGGGTEAFF
13 TRBV5-1 CASSQSTDYSQYF
15 TRBV27 CASSRGTGEDQPQHF
13 TRBV7-3 CASSLEGGKTQYF
14 TRBV28 CASTPPGLNTEAFF